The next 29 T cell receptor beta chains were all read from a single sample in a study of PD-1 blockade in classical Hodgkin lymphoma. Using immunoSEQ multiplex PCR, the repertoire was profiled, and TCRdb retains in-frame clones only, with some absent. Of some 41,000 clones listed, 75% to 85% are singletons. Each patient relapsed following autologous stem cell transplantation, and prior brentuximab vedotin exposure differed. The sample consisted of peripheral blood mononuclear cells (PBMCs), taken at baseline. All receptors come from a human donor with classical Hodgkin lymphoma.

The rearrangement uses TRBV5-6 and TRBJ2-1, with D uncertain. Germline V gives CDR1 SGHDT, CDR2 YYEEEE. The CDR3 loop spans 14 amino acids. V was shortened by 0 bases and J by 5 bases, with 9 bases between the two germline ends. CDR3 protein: CASSLGGANNEQFF. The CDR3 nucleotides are TGTGCCAGCAGCTTGGGAGGAGCCAACAATGAGCAGTTCTTC.

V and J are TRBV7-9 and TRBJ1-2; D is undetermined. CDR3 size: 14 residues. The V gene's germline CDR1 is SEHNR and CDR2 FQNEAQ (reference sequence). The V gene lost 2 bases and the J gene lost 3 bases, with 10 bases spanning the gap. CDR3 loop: CASSLLAADYGYTF. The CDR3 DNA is TGTGCCAGCAGCTTACTCGCGGCTGACTATGGCTACACCTTC.

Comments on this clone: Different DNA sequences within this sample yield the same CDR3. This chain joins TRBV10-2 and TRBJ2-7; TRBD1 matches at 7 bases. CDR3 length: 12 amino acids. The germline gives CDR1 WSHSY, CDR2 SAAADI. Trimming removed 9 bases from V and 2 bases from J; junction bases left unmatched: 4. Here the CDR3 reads CASTGTAYEQYF. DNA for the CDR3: TGCGCCAGTACCGGGACAGCCTACGAGCAGTACTTC.

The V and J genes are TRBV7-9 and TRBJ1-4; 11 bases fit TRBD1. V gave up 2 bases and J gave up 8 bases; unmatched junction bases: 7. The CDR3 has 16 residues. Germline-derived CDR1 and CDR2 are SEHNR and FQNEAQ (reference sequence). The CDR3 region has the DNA TGTGCCAGCAGCTTATTGGGACAGGGGGGTAACGAAAAACTGTTTTTT. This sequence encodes CASSLLGQGGNEKLFF.

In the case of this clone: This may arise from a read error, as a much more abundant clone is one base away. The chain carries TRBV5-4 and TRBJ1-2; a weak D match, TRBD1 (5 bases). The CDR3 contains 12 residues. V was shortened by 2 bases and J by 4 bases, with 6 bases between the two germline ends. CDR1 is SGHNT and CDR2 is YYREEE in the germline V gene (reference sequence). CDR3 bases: TGTGCCAGCAGCTTCGACAGCTATGGCTACACCTTC. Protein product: CASSFDSYGYTF.

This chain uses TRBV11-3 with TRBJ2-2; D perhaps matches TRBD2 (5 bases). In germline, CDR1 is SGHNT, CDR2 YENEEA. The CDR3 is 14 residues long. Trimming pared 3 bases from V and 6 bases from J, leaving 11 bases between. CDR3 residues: CASSLDFYPGELFF. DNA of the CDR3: TGTGCCAGCAGCTTGGACTTTTATCCCGGGGAGCTGTTTTTT.

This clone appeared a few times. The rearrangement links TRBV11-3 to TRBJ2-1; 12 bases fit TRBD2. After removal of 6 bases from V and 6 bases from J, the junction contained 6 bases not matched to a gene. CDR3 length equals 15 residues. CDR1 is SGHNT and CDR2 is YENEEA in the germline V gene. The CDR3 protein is CASRPGLAGFNEQFF. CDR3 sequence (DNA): TGTGCCAGCAGGCCTGGACTAGCGGGGTTCAATGAGCAGTTCTTC. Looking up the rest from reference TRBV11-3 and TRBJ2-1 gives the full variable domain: EAGVVQSPRYKIIEKKQPVAFWCNPISGHNTLYWYLQNLGQGPELLIRYENEEAVDDSQLPKDRFSAERLKGVDSTLKIQPAELGDSAVYLCASRPGLAGFNEQFFGPGTRLTVL.

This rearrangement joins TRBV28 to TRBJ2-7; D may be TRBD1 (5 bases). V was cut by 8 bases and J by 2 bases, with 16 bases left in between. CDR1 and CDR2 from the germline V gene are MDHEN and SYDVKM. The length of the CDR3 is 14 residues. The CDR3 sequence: CASAHRMGTYEQYF. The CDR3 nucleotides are TGTGCCAGCGCGCACAGGATGGGGACCTACGAGCAGTACTTC.

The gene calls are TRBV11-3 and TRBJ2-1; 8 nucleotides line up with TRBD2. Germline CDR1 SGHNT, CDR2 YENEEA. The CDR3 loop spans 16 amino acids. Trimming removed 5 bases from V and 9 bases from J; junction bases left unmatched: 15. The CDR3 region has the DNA TGTGCCAGCAGCACCTTGGAAGCGGGAGTGGGATCTGAGCAGTTCTTC. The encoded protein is CASSTLEAGVGSEQFF. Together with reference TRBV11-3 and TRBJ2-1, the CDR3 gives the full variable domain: EAGVVQSPRYKIIEKKQPVAFWCNPISGHNTLYWYLQNLGQGPELLIRYENEEAVDDSQLPKDRFSAERLKGVDSTLKIQPAELGDSAVYLCASSTLEAGVGSEQFFGPGTRLTVL.

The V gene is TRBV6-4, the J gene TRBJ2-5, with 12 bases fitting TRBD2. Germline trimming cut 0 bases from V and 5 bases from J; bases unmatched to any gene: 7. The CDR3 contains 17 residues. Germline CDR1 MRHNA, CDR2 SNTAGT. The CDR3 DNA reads TGTGCCAGCAGTGACTCCCTAGCGGGAGGGCCAAAGGAGACCCAGTACTTC. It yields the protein CASSDSLAGGPKETQYF.

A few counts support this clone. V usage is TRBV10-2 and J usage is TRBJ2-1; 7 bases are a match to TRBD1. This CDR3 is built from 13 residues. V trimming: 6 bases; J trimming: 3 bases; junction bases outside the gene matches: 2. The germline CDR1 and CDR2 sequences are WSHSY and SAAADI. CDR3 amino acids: CASSRQGYNEQFF. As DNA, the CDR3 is TGCGCCAGCAGCCGACAGGGCTACAATGAGCAGTTCTTC.

This CDR3 reads CASCPGQGASTEAFF. The CDR3 coding sequence is TGCGCCAGCTGCCCGGGACAGGGAGCGAGCACTGAAGCTTTCTTT. The rearrangement links TRBV5-1 to TRBJ1-1, with 9 bases lining up with TRBD1. The CDR3 has 15 amino acids. The germline CDR1 and CDR2 sequences are SGHRS and YFSETQ. The trim removed 7 bases at V and 4 bases at J, leaving 11 bases unmatched.

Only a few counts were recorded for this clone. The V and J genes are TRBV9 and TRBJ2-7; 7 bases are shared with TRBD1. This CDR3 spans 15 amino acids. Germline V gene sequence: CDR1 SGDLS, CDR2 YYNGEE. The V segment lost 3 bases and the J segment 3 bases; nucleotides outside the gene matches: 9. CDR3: CASSETGTAFYEQYF. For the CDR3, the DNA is TGTGCCAGCAGCGAAACCGGGACAGCTTTCTACGAGCAGTACTTC. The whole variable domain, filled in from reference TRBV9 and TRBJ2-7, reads DSGVTQTPKHLITATGQRVTLRCSPRSGDLSVYWYQQSLDQGLQFLIQYYNGEERAKGNILERFSAQQFPDLHSELNLSSLELGDSALYFCASSETGTAFYEQYFGPGTRLTVT.

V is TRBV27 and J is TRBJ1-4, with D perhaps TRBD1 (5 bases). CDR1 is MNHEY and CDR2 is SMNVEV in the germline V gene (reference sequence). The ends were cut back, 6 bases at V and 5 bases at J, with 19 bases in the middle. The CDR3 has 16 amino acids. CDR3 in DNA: TGTGCCAGCAGCCGACAGTTCCTGACCCAAAATGAAAAACTGTTTTTT. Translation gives CASSRQFLTQNEKLFF.

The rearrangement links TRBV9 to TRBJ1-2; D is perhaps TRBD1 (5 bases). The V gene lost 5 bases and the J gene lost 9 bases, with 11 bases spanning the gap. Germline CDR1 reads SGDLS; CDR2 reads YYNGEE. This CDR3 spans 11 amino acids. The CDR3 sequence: CASREGMSYTF. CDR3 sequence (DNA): TGTGCCAGCAGGGAGGGGATGAGCTACACCTTC.

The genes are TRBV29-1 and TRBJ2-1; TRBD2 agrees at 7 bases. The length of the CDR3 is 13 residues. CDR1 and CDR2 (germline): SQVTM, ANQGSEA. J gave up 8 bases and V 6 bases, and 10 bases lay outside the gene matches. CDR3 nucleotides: TGCAGCGTGGGGGGACTAATGACAGATGAGCAGTTCTTC. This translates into CSVGGLMTDEQFF.

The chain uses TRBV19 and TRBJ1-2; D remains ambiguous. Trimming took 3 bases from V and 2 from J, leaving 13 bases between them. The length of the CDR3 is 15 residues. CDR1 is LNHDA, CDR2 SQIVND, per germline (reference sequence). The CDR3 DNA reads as TGTGCCAGTAGTATGTTCCGGGGTCGAAACTATGGCTACACCTTC. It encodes CASSMFRGRNYGYTF.

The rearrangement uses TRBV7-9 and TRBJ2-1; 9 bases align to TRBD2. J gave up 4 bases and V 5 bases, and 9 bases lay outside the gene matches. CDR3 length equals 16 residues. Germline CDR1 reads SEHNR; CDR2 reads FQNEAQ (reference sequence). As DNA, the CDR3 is TGTGCCAGCAGCCCTCCGGGACTAGCCCCATACAATGAGCAGTTCTTC. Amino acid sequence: CASSPPGLAPYNEQFF.

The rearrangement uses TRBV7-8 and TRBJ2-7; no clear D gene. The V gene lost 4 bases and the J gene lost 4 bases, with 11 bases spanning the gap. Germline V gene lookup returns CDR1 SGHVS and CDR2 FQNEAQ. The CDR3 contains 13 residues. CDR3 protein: CASSSIGRYEQYF. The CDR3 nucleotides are TGTGCCAGCAGCTCGATCGGCCGTTACGAGCAGTACTTC.

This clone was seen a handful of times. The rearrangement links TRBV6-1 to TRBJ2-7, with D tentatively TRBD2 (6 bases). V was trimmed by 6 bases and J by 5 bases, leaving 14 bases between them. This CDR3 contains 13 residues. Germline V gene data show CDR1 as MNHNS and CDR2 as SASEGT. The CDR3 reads CASREGAANEQYF. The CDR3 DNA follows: TGTGCCAGCAGGGAGGGCGCCGCCAACGAGCAGTACTTC.

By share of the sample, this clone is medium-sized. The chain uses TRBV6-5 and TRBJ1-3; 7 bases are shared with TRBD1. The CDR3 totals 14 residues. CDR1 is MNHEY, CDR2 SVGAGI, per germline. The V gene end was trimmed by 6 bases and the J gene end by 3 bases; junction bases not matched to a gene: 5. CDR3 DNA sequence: TGTGCCAGCAGCTTGACAGGGCTTGGAAACACCATATATTTT. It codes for CASSLTGLGNTIYF.

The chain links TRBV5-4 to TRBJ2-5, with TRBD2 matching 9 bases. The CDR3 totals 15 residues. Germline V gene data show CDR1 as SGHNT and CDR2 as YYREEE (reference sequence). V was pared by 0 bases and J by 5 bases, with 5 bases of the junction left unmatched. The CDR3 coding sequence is TGTGCCAGCAGCTTGGTTCTAGCGGGAACGGAGACCCAGTACTTC. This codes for CASSLVLAGTETQYF. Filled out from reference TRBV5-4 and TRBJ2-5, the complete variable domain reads ETGVTQSPTHLIKTRGQQVTLRCSSQSGHNTVSWYQQALGQGPQFIFQYYREEENGRGNFPPRFSGLQFPNYSSELNVNALELDDSALYLCASSLVLAGTETQYFGPGTRLLVL.

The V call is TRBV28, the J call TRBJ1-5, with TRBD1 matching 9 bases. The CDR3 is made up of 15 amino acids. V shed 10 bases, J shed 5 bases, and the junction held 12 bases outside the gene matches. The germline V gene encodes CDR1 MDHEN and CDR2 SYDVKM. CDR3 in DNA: TGTGCCATCAGCAAAACAGGGGGCGAGTATCAGCCCCAGCATTTT. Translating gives CAISKTGGEYQPQHF.

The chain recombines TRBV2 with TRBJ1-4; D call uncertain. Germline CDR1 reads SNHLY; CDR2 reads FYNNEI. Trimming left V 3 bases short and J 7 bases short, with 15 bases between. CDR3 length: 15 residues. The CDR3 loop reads CASSEDGIVGEKLFF. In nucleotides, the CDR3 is TGTGCCAGCAGTGAGGACGGGATTGTAGGTGAAAAACTGTTTTTT. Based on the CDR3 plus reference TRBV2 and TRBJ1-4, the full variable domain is EPEVTQTPSHQVTQMGQEVILRCVPISNHLYFYWYRQILGQKVEFLVSFYNNEISEKSEIFDDQFSVERPDGSNFTLKIRSTKLEDSAMYFCASSEDGIVGEKLFFGSGTQLSVL.

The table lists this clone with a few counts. The DNA for the CDR3 is TGTGCCAGCAGTTTAATAGGGAATGAGCAGTTCTTC. Protein product: CASSLIGNEQFF. The chain is built from TRBV27 and TRBJ2-1; D unclear. The CDR3 length is 12 residues. CDR1 and CDR2 from the germline V gene are MNHEY and SMNVEV (reference sequence). Trimming pared 2 bases from V and 7 bases from J, leaving 6 bases between.

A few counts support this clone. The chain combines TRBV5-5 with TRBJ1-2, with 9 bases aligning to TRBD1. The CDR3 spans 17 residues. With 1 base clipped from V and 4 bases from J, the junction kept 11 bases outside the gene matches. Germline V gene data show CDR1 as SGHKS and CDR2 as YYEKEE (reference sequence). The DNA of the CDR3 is TGTGCCAGCAGCTTGTCCGGGACAGGGTACCGTGGCTATGGCTACACCTTC. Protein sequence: CASSLSGTGYRGYGYTF.

The CDR3 spells CASSAGTGVQPQHF. The CDR3 nucleotides are TGTGCCAGCAGTGCCGGGACAGGGGTTCAGCCCCAGCATTTT. This chain links TRBV2 with TRBJ1-5; 10 bases fit TRBD1. Trimming took 4 bases from V and 6 from J; bases not matched to a gene: 3. The CDR3 contains 14 residues. In germline, CDR1 is SNHLY, CDR2 FYNNEI.

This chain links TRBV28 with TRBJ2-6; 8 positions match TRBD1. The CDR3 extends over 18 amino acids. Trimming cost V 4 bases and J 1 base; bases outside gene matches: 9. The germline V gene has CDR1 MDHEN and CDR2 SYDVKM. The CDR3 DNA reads TGTGCCAGCAGTTCTCGGGCAGGGGGCGCTTCTGGGGCCAACGTCCTGACTTTC. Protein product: CASSSRAGGASGANVLTF.

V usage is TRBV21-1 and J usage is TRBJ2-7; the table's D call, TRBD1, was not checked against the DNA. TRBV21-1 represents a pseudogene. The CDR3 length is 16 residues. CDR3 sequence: CARPKSRGTGTFEQYF. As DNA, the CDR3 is TGTGCCAGGCCCAAAAGTAGGGGGACAGGGACGTTCGAGCAGTACTTC.